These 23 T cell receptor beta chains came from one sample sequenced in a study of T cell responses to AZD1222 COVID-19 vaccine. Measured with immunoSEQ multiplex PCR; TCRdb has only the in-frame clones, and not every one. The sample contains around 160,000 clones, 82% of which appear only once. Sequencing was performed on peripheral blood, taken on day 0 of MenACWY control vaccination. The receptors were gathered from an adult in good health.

The CDR3 region has the DNA TGTGCCAGCAGCAGTCAGGGGAATTATCAGCCCCAGCATTTT. It is translated as CASSSQGNYQPQHF. The chain links TRBV9 to TRBJ1-5; a possible D gene is TRBD1 (6 bases). This CDR3 is built from 14 residues. Germline V gives CDR1 SGDLS, CDR2 YYNGEE. The ends were cut back, 4 bases at V and 5 bases at J, with 13 bases in the middle.

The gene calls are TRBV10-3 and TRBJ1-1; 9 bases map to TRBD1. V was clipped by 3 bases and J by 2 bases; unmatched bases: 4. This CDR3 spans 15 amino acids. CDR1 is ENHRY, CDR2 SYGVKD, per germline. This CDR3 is CAISDEGQGNTEAFF. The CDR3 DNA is TGTGCCATCAGTGACGAGGGACAGGGTAACACTGAAGCTTTCTTT.

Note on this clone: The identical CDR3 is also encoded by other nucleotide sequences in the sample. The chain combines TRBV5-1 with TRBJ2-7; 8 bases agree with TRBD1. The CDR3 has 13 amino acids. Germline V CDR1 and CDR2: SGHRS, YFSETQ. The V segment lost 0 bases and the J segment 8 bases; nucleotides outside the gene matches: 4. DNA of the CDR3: TGCGCCAGCAGCTTGGGGGACAGGTCTCAGCAGTACTTC. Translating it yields CASSLGDRSQQYF. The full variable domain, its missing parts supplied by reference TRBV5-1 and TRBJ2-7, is KAGVTQTPRYLIKTRGQQVTLSCSPISGHRSVSWYQQTPGQGLQFLFEYFSETQRNKGNFPGRFSGRQFSNSRSEMNVSTLELGDSALYLCASSLGDRSQQYFGPGTRLTVT.

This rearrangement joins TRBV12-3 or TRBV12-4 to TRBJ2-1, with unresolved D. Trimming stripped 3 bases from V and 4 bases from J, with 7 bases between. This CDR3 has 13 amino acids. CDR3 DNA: TGTGCCAGCAGTTTCGTTCGTTACAATGAGCAGTTCTTC. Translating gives CASSFVRYNEQFF.

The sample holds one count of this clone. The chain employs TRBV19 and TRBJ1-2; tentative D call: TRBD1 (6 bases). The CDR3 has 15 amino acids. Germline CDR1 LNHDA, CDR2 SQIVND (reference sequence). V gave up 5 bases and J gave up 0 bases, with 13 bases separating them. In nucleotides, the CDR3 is TGTGCCAGTAGTTGGGGAAGGACAGCTAACTATGGCTACACCTTC. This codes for CASSWGRTANYGYTF.

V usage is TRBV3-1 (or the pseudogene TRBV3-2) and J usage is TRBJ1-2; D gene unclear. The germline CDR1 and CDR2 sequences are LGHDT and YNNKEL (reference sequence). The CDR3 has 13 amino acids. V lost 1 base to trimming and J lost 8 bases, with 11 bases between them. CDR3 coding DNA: TGTGCCAGCAGCCAAGTGGGGAAACTAGGCTACACCTTC. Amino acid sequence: CASSQVGKLGYTF.

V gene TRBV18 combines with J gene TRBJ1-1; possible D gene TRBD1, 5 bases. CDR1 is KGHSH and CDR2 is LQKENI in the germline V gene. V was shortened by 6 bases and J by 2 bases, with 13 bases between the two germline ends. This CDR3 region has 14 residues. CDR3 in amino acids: CASSRDRQNTEAFF. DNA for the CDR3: TGTGCCAGCTCGCGGGACCGCCAAAACACTGAAGCTTTCTTT.

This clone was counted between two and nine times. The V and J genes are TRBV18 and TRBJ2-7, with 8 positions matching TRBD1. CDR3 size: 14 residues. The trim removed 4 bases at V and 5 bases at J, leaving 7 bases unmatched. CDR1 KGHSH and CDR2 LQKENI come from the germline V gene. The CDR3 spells CASSRVGRGHEQYV. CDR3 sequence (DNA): TGTGCCAGCTCACGGGTGGGCAGGGGGCACGAGCAGTACGTC.

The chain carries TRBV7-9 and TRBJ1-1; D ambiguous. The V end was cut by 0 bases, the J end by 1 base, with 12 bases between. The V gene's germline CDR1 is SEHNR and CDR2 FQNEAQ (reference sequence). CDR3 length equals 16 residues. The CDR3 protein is CASSLARGPSNTEAFF. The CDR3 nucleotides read TGTGCCAGCAGCTTAGCGCGTGGTCCATCGAACACTGAAGCTTTCTTT. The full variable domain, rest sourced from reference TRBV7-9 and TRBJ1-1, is DTGVSQNPRHKITKRGQNVTFRCDPISEHNRLYWYRQTLGQGPEFLTYFQNEAQLEKSRLLSDRFSAERPKGSFSTLEIQRTEQGDSAMYLCASSLARGPSNTEAFFGQGTRLTVV.

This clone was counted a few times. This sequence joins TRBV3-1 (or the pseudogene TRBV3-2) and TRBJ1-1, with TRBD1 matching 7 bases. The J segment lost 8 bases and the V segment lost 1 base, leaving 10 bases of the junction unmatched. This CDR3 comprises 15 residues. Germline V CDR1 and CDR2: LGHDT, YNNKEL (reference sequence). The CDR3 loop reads CASSQADRAWGEAFF. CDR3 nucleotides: TGTGCCAGCAGCCAAGCCGACAGGGCCTGGGGCGAAGCTTTCTTT.

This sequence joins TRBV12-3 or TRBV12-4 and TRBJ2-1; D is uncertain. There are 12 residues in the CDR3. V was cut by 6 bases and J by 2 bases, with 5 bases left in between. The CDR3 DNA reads TGTGCCAGCAGGGACCCCTACAATGAGCAGTTCTTC. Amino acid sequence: CASRDPYNEQFF.

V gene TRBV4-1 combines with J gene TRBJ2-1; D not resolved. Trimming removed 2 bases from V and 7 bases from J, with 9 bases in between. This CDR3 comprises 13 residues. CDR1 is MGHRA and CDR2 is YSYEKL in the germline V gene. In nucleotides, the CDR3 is TGCGCCAGCAGCCAACTAGTGAGGAATGAGCAGTTCTTC. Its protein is CASSQLVRNEQFF.

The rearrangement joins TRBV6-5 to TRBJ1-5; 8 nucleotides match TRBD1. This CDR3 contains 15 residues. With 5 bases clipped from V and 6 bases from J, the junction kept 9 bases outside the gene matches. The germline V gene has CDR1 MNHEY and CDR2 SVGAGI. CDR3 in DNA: TGTGCCAGCAGTAGAACACAGGGGGTTGGTCAGCCCCAGCATTTT. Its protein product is CASSRTQGVGQPQHF.

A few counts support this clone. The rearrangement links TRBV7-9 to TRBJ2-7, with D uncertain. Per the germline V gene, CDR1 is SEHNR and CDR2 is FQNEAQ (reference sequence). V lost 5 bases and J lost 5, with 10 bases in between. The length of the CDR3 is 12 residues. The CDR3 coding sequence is TGTGCCAGCAGCCCCCTCGACAACGAGCAGTACGTC. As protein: CASSPLDNEQYV.

CDR3 sequence reads: CASSFPSGKETQYF. The CDR3 bases are TGTGCCAGCAGTTTTCCCTCGGGCAAAGAGACCCAGTACTTC. This chain connects TRBV28 to TRBJ2-5; D is uncertain. This CDR3 spans 14 amino acids. CDR1 and CDR2 (germline): MDHEN, SYDVKM. V lost 3 bases to trimming and J lost 3 bases, with 11 bases between them. Using reference TRBV28 and TRBJ2-5 for the parts outside the CDR3, the full variable domain is DVKVTQSSRYLVKRTGEKVFLECVQDMDHENMFWYRQDPGLGLRLIYFSYDVKMKEKGDIPEGYSVSREKKERFSLILESASTNQTSMYLCASSFPSGKETQYFGPGTRLLVL.

This chain's CDR3 is CSVGGAGNQPQHF. CDR3 coding DNA: TGCAGCGTGGGCGGGGCAGGGAATCAGCCCCAGCATTTT. This rearrangement joins TRBV29-1 to TRBJ1-5; TRBD1 is a possible D gene (5 bases). CDR3 size: 13 residues. Trimming shortened V by 6 bases and J by 4 bases, and 13 bases separated the two germline ends. The V gene's germline CDR1 is SQVTM and CDR2 ANQGSEA.

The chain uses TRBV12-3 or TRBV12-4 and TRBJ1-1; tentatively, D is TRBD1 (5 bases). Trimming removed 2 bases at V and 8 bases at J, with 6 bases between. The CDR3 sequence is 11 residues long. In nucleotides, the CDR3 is TGTGCCAGCAGTTTAAGGGGCGAAGCTTTCTTT. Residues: CASSLRGEAFF.

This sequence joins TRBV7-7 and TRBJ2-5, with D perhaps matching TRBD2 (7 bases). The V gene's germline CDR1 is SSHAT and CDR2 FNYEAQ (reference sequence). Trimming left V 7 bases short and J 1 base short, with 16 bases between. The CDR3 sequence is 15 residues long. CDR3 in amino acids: CASTAWGGAQETQYF. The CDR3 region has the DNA TGTGCCAGCACCGCCTGGGGGGGGGCCCAAGAGACCCAGTACTTC.

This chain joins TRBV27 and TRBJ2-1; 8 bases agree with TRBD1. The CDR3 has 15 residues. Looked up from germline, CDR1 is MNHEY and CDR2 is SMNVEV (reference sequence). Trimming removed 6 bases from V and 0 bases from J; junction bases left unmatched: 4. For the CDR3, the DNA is TGTGCCAGCAGACCCGACAGGGGCTCCTACAATGAGCAGTTCTTC. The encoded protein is CASRPDRGSYNEQFF.

CDR3 coding DNA: TGTGCCAGCAGCCTCCAGACCAACACTGAAGCTTTCTTT. Translated, it gives CASSLQTNTEAFF. The rearrangement uses TRBV21-1 and TRBJ1-1. TRBV21-1 is designated a pseudogene. The CDR3 sequence is 13 residues long.

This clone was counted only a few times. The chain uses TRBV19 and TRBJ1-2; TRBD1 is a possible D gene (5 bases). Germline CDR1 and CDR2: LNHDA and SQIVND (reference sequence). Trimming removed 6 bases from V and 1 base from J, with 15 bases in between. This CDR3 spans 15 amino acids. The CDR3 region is CASRPRDGSNYGYTF. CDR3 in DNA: TGTGCCAGTAGACCCCGGGACGGCAGTAACTATGGCTACACCTTC.

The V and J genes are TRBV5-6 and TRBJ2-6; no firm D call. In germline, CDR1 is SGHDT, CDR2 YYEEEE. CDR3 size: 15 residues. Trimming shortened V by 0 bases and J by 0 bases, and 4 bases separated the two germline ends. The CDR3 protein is CASSLVLSGANVLTF. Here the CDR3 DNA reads TGTGCCAGCAGCTTGGTCCTCTCTGGGGCCAACGTCCTGACTTTC.

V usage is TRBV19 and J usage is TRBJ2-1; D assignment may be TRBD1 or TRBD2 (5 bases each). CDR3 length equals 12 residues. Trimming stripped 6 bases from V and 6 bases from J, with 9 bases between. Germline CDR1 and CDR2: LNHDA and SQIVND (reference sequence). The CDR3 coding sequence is TGTGCCAGTAGGGTGAGGGGCAATGAGCAGTTCTTC. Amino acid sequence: CASRVRGNEQFF.